These 21 T cell receptor beta chains were sequenced from one sample in a study of blood T cells in healthy people across ages. Primers used in a second PCR of about 7 to 12 cycles were a sample-barcoded 5' primer and a J-beta primer mix. TCRdb redid the calling of the 5' RACE reads with MiXCR, one entry per CDR3 protein. There are over 1.5 million distinct CDR3 sequences in the sample; roughly 49% occur only once, and about 2.1% lies in the top ten. Sequencing input: blood. These receptors were obtained from a woman in her thirties or forties in good health.

This chain joins TRBV7-6 and TRBJ2-5, with D perhaps TRBD1 (6 bases). CDR1 SGHVS and CDR2 FNYEAQ come from the germline V gene. This CDR3 spans 14 amino acids. Trimming took 1 base from V and 5 from J, leaving 11 bases between them. CDR3 nucleotide sequence: TGTGCCAGCAGCTTAGTTGGCCAGGGGGAGACCCAGTACTTC. Its protein product is CASSLVGQGETQYF.

The chain joins TRBV7-3 to TRBJ2-1; D is possibly TRBD1 (6 bases). Germline loops: CDR1 SGHTA, CDR2 FQGTGA. The V end lost 4 bases, the J end lost 6 bases, and 13 bases lay between the germline ends. This CDR3 comprises 14 residues. CDR3 DNA sequence: TGTGCCAGCAGCTCTAACAGGGCTTTCAATGAGCAGTTCTTC. Protein sequence: CASSSNRAFNEQFF.

The chain joins TRBV4-3 to TRBJ2-5; 15 nucleotides agree with TRBD2. V dropped 1 base and J dropped 0; count of bases not matched to a gene: 9. Germline values: CDR1 LGHNA, CDR2 YSLEER. The CDR3 is 20 residues long. This CDR3 reads CASSQGAGLAGGLYQETQYF. The CDR3 DNA reads TGCGCCAGCAGCCAAGGGGCAGGACTAGCGGGGGGGCTGTACCAAGAGACCCAGTACTTC.

This clonotype showed up many times. This chain connects TRBV7-2 to TRBJ2-5; D might be TRBD1 (5 bases). Trimming left V 3 bases short and J 1 base short, with 6 bases between. There are 13 residues in the CDR3. Germline V gene lookup returns CDR1 SGHTA and CDR2 FQGNSA. The CDR3 nucleotides read TGTGCCAGCAGCTTGGACACCCAAGAGACCCAGTACTTC. Its translation is CASSLDTQETQYF.

The genes are TRBV27 and TRBJ2-7; D call uncertain. The CDR3 runs 15 residues. The germline V gene has CDR1 MNHEY and CDR2 SMNVEV (reference sequence). Deletions cut 3 bases from V and 0 bases from J, with 12 bases between. DNA of the CDR3: TGTGCCAGCAGTTTGTCTGAAATGAGCTCCTACGAGCAGTACTTC. Translated: CASSLSEMSSYEQYF.

Note on this clonotype: One end of the junction is discordant with germline, which a read error may explain. The J gene is TRBJ1-5, the V gene TRBV6-6; 8 bases align to TRBD1. CDR3 length: 16 residues. CDR1 and CDR2 (germline): MNHNY, SVGAGI (reference sequence). CDR3 DNA: TGCGCCAGCAGTTCCAACGGACAGGGAAGCAATCAGCCCCAGCATTTT. This gives the protein CASSSNGQGSNQPQHF.

The chain joins TRBV10-2 to TRBJ2-5; D not resolved. The tail of the sequence fits TRBJ2-7 better, so the J call may be wrong. Germline V lookup: CDR1 WSHSY, CDR2 SAAADI. The CDR3 spans 15 residues. The CDR3 DNA reads TGCGCCAGCAGTGAGACGGCAGGATGGTCCTACGAGCAGTACTTC. It encodes CASSETAGWSYEQYF.

This chain uses TRBV10-2 with TRBJ2-1; a possible D gene is TRBD1 (6 bases). V gave up 4 bases and J gave up 7 bases, with 8 bases separating them. CDR1 and CDR2 (germline): WSHSY, SAAADI. The length of the CDR3 is 12 residues. The CDR3 DNA follows: TGCGCCAGCAGTGCAGGGGCTAATGAGCAGTTCTTC. This translates into CASSAGANEQFF.

A single count supports this clonotype. The chain couples TRBV12-3 or TRBV12-4 to TRBJ2-4; the D gene is possibly TRBD1 (5 bases). The V and J ends lost 5 bases and 9 bases respectively, with 14 bases between them. The CDR3 totals 13 residues. The CDR3 DNA reads TGTGCCAGCAGTCGGGTCCAGGGAAGCATTCAGTACTTC. Residues: CASSRVQGSIQYF.

This clonotype was picked up many times. The chain carries TRBV29-1 and TRBJ2-7; 7 bases align to TRBD2. The junction had 3 bases not matched to a gene; V was cut back by 4 bases and J by 0 bases. Germline lookup yields CDR1 SQVTM and CDR2 ANQGSEA. The CDR3 consists of 13 residues. CDR3 loop: CSVGGGFSYEQYF. CDR3 nucleotides: TGCAGCGTTGGGGGGGGTTTCTCCTACGAGCAGTACTTC.

The chain carries TRBV25-1 and TRBJ2-1, with 13 nucleotides matching TRBD2. After removal of 4 bases from V and 0 bases from J, the junction contained 3 bases not matched to a gene. CDR3 length: 17 amino acids. From germline, CDR1 is MGHDK and CDR2 SYGVNS. For the CDR3, the DNA is TGTGCCAGCAGTGTACTAGCGGGGGGGAGCTCCTACAATGAGCAGTTCTTC. It specifies CASSVLAGGSSYNEQFF. Based on the CDR3 plus reference TRBV25-1 and TRBJ2-1, the full variable domain is EADIYQTPRYLVIGTGKKITLECSQTMGHDKMYWYQQDPGMELHLIHYSYGVNSTEKGDLSSESTVSRIRTEHFPLTLESARPSHTSQYLCASSVLAGGSSYNEQFFGPGTRLTVL.

The chain recombines TRBV4-1 with TRBJ2-5; maybe TRBD1 (6 bases). The CDR3 contains 14 residues. Between the trimmed V and J ends, which lost 3 bases and 1 base, there was a span of 9 bases. Germline V gene sequence: CDR1 MGHRA, CDR2 YSYEKL. CDR3 nucleotides: TGCGCCAGCAGCCAGGGGGACATCCAAGAGACCCAGTACTTC. Translated, it gives CASSQGDIQETQYF.

The rearrangement joins TRBV7-9 to TRBJ2-3; perhaps TRBD1 as D (5 bases). V dropped 1 base and J dropped 1 base, with 12 bases sitting between them. The CDR3 length is 16 residues. Germline V lookup: CDR1 SEHNR, CDR2 FQNEAQ (reference sequence). In DNA form, the CDR3 reads TGTGCCAGCAGCTTAGTATCGGCAGGGCGCACAGATACGCAGTATTTT. This encodes CASSLVSAGRTDTQYF.

This clonotype was counted only a few times. This chain uses TRBV4-3 with TRBJ2-6; TRBD1 matches 9 bases. The ends lost 0 bases at V and 2 bases at J; junction bases unmatched: 5. This CDR3 has 18 amino acids. Germline V lookup: CDR1 LGHNA, CDR2 YSLEER. DNA of the CDR3: TGCGCCAGCAGCCAAGAACGGGACAGGGTACCTGGGGCCAACGTCCTGACTTTC. Translation: CASSQERDRVPGANVLTF.

The genes are TRBV10-1 and TRBJ2-6, with D uncertain. The CDR3 totals 17 residues. V shed 6 bases and J shed 2 bases, with 17 bases lying between them. Germline CDR1 and CDR2: WNHNN and SYGVQD (reference sequence). This CDR3 reads CASSGDSRETGANVLTF. In nucleotides, the CDR3 is TGCGCCAGCAGCGGAGATTCGCGAGAGACTGGGGCCAACGTCCTGACTTTC.

A few counts support this clonotype. J is TRBJ2-1 and V is TRBV9; TRBD2 matches 13 bases. Germline V gene data show CDR1 as SGDLS and CDR2 as YYNGEE. J was trimmed by 8 bases and V by 4 bases; bases with no gene match: 9. The length of the CDR3 is 16 residues. The CDR3 bases are TGTGCCAGCAGCCCTTCCGGGACTAGCGGGGTCTATGAGCAGTTCTTC. It yields the protein CASSPSGTSGVYEQFF.

CDR3 in DNA: TGTGCCAGTAGTATTAGGGGGGCCTCTGGGGCCAACGTCCTGACTTTC. The encoded protein is CASSIRGASGANVLTF. The chain couples TRBV19 to TRBJ2-6; TRBD1 or TRBD2 may be the D gene (6 bases each). Looked up from germline, CDR1 is LNHDA and CDR2 is SQIVND (reference sequence). Trimming removed 3 bases from V and 0 bases from J, with 9 bases in between. The CDR3 contains 16 residues.

This clonotype was counted between two and nine times. The CDR3 loop reads CASSPEAGAYTDTQYF. CDR3 DNA sequence: TGCGCCAGCAGCCCGGAAGCGGGGGCCTACACAGATACGCAGTATTTT. The chain has TRBV5-1 and TRBJ2-3; TRBD2 matches at 8 bases. Germline CDR1 SGHRS, CDR2 YFSETQ. The CDR3 is 16 amino acids. V was pared by 4 bases and J by 2 bases, with 9 bases of the junction left unmatched.

This chain joins TRBV7-2 and TRBJ1-2; no definite D call. The ends were cut back, 2 bases at V and 4 bases at J, with 11 bases in the middle. This CDR3 spans 14 amino acids. The germline gives CDR1 SGHTA, CDR2 FQGNSA. CDR3 amino acids: CASSLQDGSYGYTF. CDR3 DNA: TGTGCCAGCAGCTTACAGGATGGTAGCTATGGCTACACCTTC.

The rearrangement joins TRBV7-2 to TRBJ2-5, with 7 bases that match TRBD2. CDR1 is SGHTA, CDR2 FQGNSA, per germline. The CDR3 length is 15 residues. V dropped 5 bases and J dropped 3; count of bases not matched to a gene: 9. The CDR3 DNA reads TGTGCCAGCAGCCGACGTCCGGGGGGTGAAGAGACCCAGTACTTC. Protein: CASSRRPGGEETQYF.

This clonotype was detected once. CDR3 DNA sequence: TGTGCCAGCAGCCGGCGAGGGACAGGGGGCGCGGGTGAAAAACTGTTTTTT. This codes for CASSRRGTGGAGEKLFF. This chain links TRBV5-5 with TRBJ1-4; 12 bases agree with TRBD1. The CDR3 runs to 17 residues. V lost 4 bases, J lost 7 bases, and 11 bases stayed unmatched. Germline assignment: CDR1 SGHKS and CDR2 YYEKEE (reference sequence).